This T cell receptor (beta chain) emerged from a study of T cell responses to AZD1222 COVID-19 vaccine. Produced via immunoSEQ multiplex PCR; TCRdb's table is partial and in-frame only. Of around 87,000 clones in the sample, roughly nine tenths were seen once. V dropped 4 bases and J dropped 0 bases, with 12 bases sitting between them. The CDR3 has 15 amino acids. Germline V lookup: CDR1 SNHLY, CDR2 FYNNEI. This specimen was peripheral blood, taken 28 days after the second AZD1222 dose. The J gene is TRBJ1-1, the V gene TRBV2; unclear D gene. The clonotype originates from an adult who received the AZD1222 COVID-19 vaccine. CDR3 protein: CASSVRPQMNTEAFF. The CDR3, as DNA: TGTGCCAGCAGTGTCAGGCCACAGATGAACACTGAAGCTTTCTTT.